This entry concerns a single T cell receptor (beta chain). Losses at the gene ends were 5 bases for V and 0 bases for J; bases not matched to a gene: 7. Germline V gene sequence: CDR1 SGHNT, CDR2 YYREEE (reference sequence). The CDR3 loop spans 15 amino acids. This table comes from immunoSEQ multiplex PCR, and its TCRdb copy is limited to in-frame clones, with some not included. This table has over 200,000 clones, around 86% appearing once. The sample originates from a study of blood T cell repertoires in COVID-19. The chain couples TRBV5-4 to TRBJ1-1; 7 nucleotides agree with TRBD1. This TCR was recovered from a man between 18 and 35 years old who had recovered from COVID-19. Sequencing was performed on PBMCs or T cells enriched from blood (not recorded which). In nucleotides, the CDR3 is TGTGCCAGCAGTAGAGAGGGACAGATGAACACTGAAGCTTTCTTT. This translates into CASSREGQMNTEAFF. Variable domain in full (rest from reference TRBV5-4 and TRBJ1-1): ETGVTQSPTHLIKTRGQQVTLRCSSQSGHNTVSWYQQALGQGPQFIFQYYREEENGRGNFPPRFSGLQFPNYSSELNVNALELDDSALYLCASSREGQMNTEAFFGQGTRLTVV.